This T cell receptor (beta chain) was captured by sequencing in a study of Ad26.COV2.S vaccination and SARS-CoV-2 variants. For the study at large: Ad26.COV2.S shots went into the muscle once or twice, 56 days apart.

TCRdb keeps only in-frame clones here, not all; method: immunoSEQ multiplex PCR. Of some 420,000 clones listed, 85% to 90% are singletons. The sample's treatment: roughly 18 received Ad26.COV2.S at low or high dose, single or two shots; 5 received placebo; per-sample allocation not given. Sample collection was performed on day 63 after the first vaccine or placebo injection. This CDR3 is built from 16 residues. CDR1 MGHRA and CDR2 YSYEKL come from the germline V gene. V was pared by 7 bases and J by 6 bases, with 11 bases of the junction left unmatched. Concerning this clone: Its antigen is currently unknown.

Findings and caveats of the study: Spike-specific TCR breadth was greater in vaccine than placebo recipients. Post-vaccination breadth of spike-specific CD8+ and CD4+ T cell responses was reportedly substantial.

The genes are TRBV4-1 and TRBJ2-1; 11 bases fit TRBD2. Sample: peripheral blood, taken in a trial of Ad26.COV2.S vaccine versus placebo. The TCR comes from a person between 18 and 59 years old who received the Ad26.COV2.S COVID-19 vaccine or a placebo. CDR3 sequence (DNA): TGCGCCAGCACCCACTATAGCGGGGGGGCCGGCAATGAGCAGTTCTTC. The encoded protein is CASTHYSGGAGNEQFF.